This entry features one T cell receptor (beta chain) sequence. The antigen it recognizes is unknown. Per-base qualities were not stored, and no clone one base away is much larger. The germline V gene encodes CDR1 WNHNN and CDR2 SYGVQD (reference sequence). V is cut by 3 bases and J by 9 bases, and the space between the germline ends is 6 bases. The CDR3 starts with the cysteine, ends with the phenylalanine, and has 11 residues. Kept here is only the CDR3 DNA, which spans 33 bases and is read in frame from base 1. This record comes from a study of T cell changes during pregnancy in multiple sclerosis (dated by TCRdb to between 2019 and 2020). About the full investigation: The study looked at changes in the T cell repertoire across pregnancy in women with multiple sclerosis.

Receptor amplification or capture employed the immunoSEQ multiplex PCR assay. The clones in this table, taken by TCRdb from immuneACCESS, are in-frame only. Not every clone is retained; where verified, under half of the shortfall comes from an unresolved V gene, and the cause of the rest is unknown. The sample yields some 85,000 clones; roughly 95% were counted once. Roughly 1.1% of the sample goes to the ten largest clones. This receptor was taken from a female donor with multiple sclerosis, enrolled in a pregnancy study. Sequences were derived from peripheral blood, sampled in the second trimester of pregnancy. The chain joins TRBV10-1 to TRBJ2-1; confidence is insufficient to name the D gene. The nucleotides read TGCGCCAGCAGTGAAAGCCTTGAGCAGTTCTTC. Protein translation: CASSESLEQFF.